These 8 T cell receptor beta chains were all obtained from the same sample, sequenced in a study of PD-1 blockade in classical Hodgkin lymphoma. Data came from immunoSEQ multiplex PCR; TCRdb stores just in-frame clones and leaves some out. The sample carries 30,000 to 50,000 clones, 76% recorded once. Exposure to brentuximab vedotin varied, and each patient had relapsed following autologous stem cell transplantation. Material: peripheral blood mononuclear cells (PBMCs), obtained at baseline. The receptor set was obtained from a human donor with classical Hodgkin lymphoma.

This clone was seen a few times. This sequence joins TRBV6-6 and TRBJ2-1, with 7 nucleotides matching TRBD1. The germline gives CDR1 MNHNY, CDR2 SVGAGI (reference sequence). The CDR3 has 12 amino acids. The junction had 2 bases not matched to a gene; V was cut back by 5 bases and J by 7 bases. CDR3 bases: TGTGCCAGCAGTCCACAGGGGAATGAGCAGTTCTTC. It is translated as CASSPQGNEQFF.

The rearrangement joins TRBV6-5 to TRBJ2-1; D is ambiguous. Germline V gives CDR1 MNHEY, CDR2 SVGAGI. The CDR3 consists of 12 residues. V was shortened by 1 base and J by 10 bases, with 8 bases between the two germline ends. The CDR3 region is CASSYLGGEQFF. The CDR3 DNA sequence: TGTGCCAGCAGTTACTTGGGCGGAGAGCAGTTCTTC.

The CDR3 region is CASSYTLASMLNEQFF. The CDR3 bases are TGTGCCAGCAGTTACACCCTAGCGAGTATGTTAAATGAGCAGTTCTTC. This chain joins TRBV6-6 and TRBJ2-1; the D gene is possibly TRBD2 (6 bases). The CDR3 spans 16 residues. V lost 2 bases to trimming and J lost 7 bases, with 18 bases between them. Germline loops: CDR1 MNHNY, CDR2 SVGAGI (reference sequence).

The chain recombines TRBV28 with TRBJ2-5, with TRBD1 matching 8 bases. The ends lost 7 bases at V and 1 base at J; junction bases unmatched: 8. Germline values: CDR1 MDHEN, CDR2 SYDVKM. This CDR3 region has 15 residues. The CDR3 loop reads CASTPDRGPQETQYF. Here the CDR3 DNA reads TGTGCCAGCACCCCCGACAGGGGACCCCAAGAGACCCAGTACTTC.

The V gene is TRBV2, the J gene TRBJ2-7, with D tentatively TRBD1 or TRBD2 (7 bases each). The CDR3 loop spans 14 amino acids. Germline-derived CDR1 and CDR2 are SNHLY and FYNNEI. V lost 6 bases and J lost 3, with 15 bases in between. This CDR3 reads CASREGGGLYEQYF. The CDR3 DNA reads as TGTGCCAGCAGGGAGGGAGGGGGCCTCTACGAGCAGTACTTC.

The rearrangement joins TRBV5-1 to TRBJ2-7; D unclear. The germline V and J ends were trimmed by 0 bases and 3 bases, with 10 bases remaining between them. CDR1 is SGHRS, CDR2 YFSETQ, per germline. CDR3 length equals 14 residues. The CDR3 is CASSLGRSLYEQYF. Here the CDR3 DNA reads TGCGCCAGCAGCTTGGGACGGAGTCTCTACGAGCAGTACTTC.

This chain links TRBV25-1 with TRBJ2-5; perhaps TRBD1 as D (6 bases). V was trimmed by 3 bases and J by 0 bases, leaving 8 bases between them. CDR1 is MGHDK and CDR2 is SYGVNS in the germline V gene. CDR3 length: 14 amino acids. The CDR3 DNA follows: TGTGCCAGCAGTGACCGGGACAACCAAGAGACCCAGTACTTC. Its protein is CASSDRDNQETQYF.

This chain links TRBV27 with TRBJ2-7; a weak D match, TRBD2 (6 bases). From germline, CDR1 is MNHEY and CDR2 SMNVEV (reference sequence). The V end lost 6 bases, the J end lost 6 bases, and 18 bases lay between the germline ends. CDR3 size: 14 residues. The CDR3 here is CASSPLRGSVEQYF. The CDR3 DNA sequence: TGTGCCAGCAGCCCTCTTCGGGGGAGCGTCGAGCAGTACTTC.